The TCR beta chain under discussion was sequenced for a study of blood T cell repertoires in COVID-19. Across the whole study: The analysed material was cDNA or gDNA that came from T cells, B-cell-depleted T cells, or PBMCs.

In the authors' methods: Nucleated cell counts were estimated from reference gene primer amplification. The data were produced by immunoSEQ multiplex PCR, yet TCRdb's version contains in-frame clones alone and is incomplete. From that table come the V and J calls and clone size; the DNA was used to work out D and trimming. This table has about 73,000 clones, 89% appearing once. Germline V CDR1 and CDR2: KGHSH, LQKENI. The CDR3 covers 16 residues. Trimming stripped 3 bases from V and 1 base from J, with 12 bases between. Sequencing input: peripheral blood. The genes are TRBV18 and TRBJ2-2; TRBD2 might be the D (5 bases). This sequence was found in a man aged 80 or over with acute or convalescent COVID-19. CDR3: CASSPQLALNTGELFF. As DNA, the CDR3 is TGTGCCAGCTCACCGCAGCTAGCACTGAACACCGGGGAGCTGTTTTTT.